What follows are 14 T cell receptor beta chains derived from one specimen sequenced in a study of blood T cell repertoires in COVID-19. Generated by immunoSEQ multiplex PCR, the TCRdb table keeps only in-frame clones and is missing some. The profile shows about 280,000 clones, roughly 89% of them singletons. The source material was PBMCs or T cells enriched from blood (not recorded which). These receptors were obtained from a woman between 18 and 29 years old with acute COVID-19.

The DNA of the CDR3 is TGTGCCAGCAGCTTGGCGGCCCAGAGGGAGTTCTTC. This sequence encodes CASSLAAQREFF. The rearrangement links TRBV5-6 to TRBJ2-1, with D tentatively TRBD2 (5 bases). V was clipped by 0 bases and J by 14 bases, with 12 bases between them. This CDR3 contains 12 residues. CDR1 is SGHDT, CDR2 YYEEEE, per germline.

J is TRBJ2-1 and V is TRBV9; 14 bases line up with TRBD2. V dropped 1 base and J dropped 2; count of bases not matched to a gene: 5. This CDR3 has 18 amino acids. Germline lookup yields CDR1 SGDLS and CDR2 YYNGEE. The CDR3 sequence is CASSVRLAGGTAYNEQFF. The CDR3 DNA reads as TGTGCCAGCAGCGTAAGACTAGCGGGAGGGACGGCCTACAATGAGCAGTTCTTC.

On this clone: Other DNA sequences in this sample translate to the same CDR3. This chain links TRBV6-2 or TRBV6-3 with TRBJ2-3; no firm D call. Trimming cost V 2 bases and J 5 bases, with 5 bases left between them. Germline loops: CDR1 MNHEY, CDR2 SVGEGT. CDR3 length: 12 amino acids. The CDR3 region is CASSYRVDTQYF. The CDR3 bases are TGTGCCAGCAGTTACAGAGTAGATACGCAGTATTTT.

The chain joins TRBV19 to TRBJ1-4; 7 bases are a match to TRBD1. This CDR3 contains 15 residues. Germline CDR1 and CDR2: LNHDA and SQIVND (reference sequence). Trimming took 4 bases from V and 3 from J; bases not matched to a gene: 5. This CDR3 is CASSTGQASNEKLFF. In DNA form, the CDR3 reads TGTGCCAGTAGTACAGGACAGGCTTCTAATGAAAAACTGTTTTTT.

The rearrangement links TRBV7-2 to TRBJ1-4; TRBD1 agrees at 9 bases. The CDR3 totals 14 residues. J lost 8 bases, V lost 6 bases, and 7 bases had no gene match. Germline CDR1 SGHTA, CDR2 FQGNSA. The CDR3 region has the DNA TGTGCCAGCAGTCCAGGACAGGGGAGGGAAAAACTGTTTTTT. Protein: CASSPGQGREKLFF.

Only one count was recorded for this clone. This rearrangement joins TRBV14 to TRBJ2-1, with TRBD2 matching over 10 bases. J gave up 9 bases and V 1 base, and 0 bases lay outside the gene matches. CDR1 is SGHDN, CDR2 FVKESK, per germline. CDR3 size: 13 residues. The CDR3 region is CASSQVAGGEQFF. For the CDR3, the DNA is TGTGCCAGCAGCCAAGTAGCGGGAGGTGAGCAGTTCTTC.

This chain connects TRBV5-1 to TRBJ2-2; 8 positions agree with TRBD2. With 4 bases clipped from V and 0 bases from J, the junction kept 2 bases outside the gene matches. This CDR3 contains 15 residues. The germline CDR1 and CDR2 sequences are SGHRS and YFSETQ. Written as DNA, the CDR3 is TGCGCCAGCAGCCTTAGCGGGACGAACACCGGGGAGCTGTTTTTT. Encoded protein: CASSLSGTNTGELFF.

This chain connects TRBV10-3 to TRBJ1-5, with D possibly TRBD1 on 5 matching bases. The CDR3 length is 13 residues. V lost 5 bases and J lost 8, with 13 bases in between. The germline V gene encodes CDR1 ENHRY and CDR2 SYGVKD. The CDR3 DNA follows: TGTGCCATCAGTTCCTATGGGGGGGAGCCCCAGCATTTT. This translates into CAISSYGGEPQHF.

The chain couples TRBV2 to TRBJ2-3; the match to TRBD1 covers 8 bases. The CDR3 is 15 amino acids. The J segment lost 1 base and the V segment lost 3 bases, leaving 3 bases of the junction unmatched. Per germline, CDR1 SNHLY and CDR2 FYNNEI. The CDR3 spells CASSDATGGTDTQYF. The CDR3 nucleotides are TGTGCCAGCAGTGACGCGACAGGGGGCACAGATACGCAGTATTTT.

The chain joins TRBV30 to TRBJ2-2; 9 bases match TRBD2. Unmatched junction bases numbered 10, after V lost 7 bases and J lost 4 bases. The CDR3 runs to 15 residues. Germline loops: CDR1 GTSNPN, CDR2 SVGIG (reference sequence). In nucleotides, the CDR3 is TGTGCCTCGAGGCGGGGGGGGTTACGCACCGGGGAGCTGTTTTTT. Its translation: CASRRGGLRTGELFF.

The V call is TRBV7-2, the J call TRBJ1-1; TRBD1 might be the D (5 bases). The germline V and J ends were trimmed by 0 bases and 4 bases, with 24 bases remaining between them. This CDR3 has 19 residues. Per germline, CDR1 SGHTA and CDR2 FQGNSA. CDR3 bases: TGTGCCAGCAGCTTAGCGGGGTTTCGGGTCGGGCAGGGAGGCACTGAAGCTTTCTTT. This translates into CASSLAGFRVGQGGTEAFF. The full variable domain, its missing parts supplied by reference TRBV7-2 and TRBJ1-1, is GAGVSQSPSNKVTEKGKDVELRCDPISGHTALYWYRQSLGQGLEFLIYFQGNSAPDKSGLPSDRFSAERTGGSVSTLTIQRTQQEDSAVYLCASSLAGFRVGQGGTEAFFGQGTRLTVV.

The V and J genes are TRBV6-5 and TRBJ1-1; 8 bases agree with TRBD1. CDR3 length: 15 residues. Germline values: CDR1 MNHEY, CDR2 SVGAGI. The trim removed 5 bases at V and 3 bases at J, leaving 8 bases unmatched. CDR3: CASSIQGALHTEAFF. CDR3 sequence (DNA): TGTGCCAGCAGTATTCAGGGGGCTCTTCACACTGAAGCTTTCTTT.

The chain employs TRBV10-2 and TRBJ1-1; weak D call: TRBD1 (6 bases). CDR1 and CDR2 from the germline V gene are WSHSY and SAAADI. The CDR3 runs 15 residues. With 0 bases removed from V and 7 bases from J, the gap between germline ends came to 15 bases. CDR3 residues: CASSESHLQGVEAFF. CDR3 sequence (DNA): TGCGCCAGCAGTGAGTCCCACCTACAGGGAGTTGAAGCTTTCTTT.

CDR3 loop: CASSFSNKRPQCGFF. Written as DNA, the CDR3 is TGTGCCAGCAGCTTCAGCAATAAGAGGCCTCAATGTGGTTTTTTT. This chain connects TRBV7-3 to TRBJ1-4; no reliable D call. Trimming took 3 bases from V and 17 from J, leaving 25 bases between them. The CDR3 runs 15 residues. The germline V gene encodes CDR1 SGHTA and CDR2 FQGTGA.